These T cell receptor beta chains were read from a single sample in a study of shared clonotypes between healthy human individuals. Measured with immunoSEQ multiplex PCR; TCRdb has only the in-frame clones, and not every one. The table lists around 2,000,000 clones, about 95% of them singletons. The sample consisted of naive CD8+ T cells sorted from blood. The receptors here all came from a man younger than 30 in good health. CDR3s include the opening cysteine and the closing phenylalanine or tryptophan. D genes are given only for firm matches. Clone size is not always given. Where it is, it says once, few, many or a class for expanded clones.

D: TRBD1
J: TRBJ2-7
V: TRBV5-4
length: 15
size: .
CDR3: CASSSLGTGGGEQYF
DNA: TGTGCCAGCAGCTCATTGGGGACAGGGGGGGGCGAGCAGTACTTC

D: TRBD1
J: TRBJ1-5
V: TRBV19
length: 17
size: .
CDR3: CASSGTGGRYSNQPQHF
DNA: TGTGCCAGTAGTGGGACAGGGGGGAGATATAGCAATCAGCCCCAGCATTTT

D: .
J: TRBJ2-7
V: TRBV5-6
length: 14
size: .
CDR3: CASSYGGLEYEQYF
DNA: TGTGCCAGCAGCTACGGGGGCCTAGAGTACGAGCAGTACTTC

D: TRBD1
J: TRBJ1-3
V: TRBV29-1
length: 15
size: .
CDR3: CSVTVGTGSGNTIYF
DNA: TGCAGCGTTACTGTCGGGACAGGGTCTGGAAACACCATATATTTT

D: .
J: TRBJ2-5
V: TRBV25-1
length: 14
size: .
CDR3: CASSLGEAQETQYF
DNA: TGTGCCAGCAGTCTCGGAGAGGCCCAAGAGACCCAGTACTTC

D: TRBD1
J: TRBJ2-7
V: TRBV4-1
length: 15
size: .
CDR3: CASSQRGTGSYEQYF
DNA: TGCGCCAGCAGCCAACGCGGGACAGGGAGCTACGAGCAGTACTTC

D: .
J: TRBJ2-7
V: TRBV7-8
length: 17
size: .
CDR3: CASSPSVAGTQPLEQYF
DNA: TGTGCCAGCAGCCCCTCGGTCGCTGGGACTCAGCCCCTGGAGCAGTACTTC

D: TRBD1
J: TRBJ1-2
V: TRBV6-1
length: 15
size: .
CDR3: CASSEFRTGGNGYTF
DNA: TGTGCCAGCAGTGAATTCCGGACAGGGGGCAATGGCTACACCTTC

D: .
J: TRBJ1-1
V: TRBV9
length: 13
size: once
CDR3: CASSPSGETEAFF
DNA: TGTGCCAGCAGCCCCTCGGGGGAAACTGAAGCTTTCTTT

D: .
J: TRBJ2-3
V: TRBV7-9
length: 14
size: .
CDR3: CASSLSEVADTQYF
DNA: TGTGCCAGCAGCTTAAGTGAGGTGGCAGATACGCAGTATTTT

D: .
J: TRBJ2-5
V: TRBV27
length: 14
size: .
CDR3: CASSLTDTQETQYF
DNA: TGTGCCAGCAGTCTCACAGACACCCAAGAGACCCAGTACTTC

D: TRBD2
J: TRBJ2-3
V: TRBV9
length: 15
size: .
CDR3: CASSVPSGSTDTQYF
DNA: TGTGCCAGCAGCGTACCTAGCGGGAGCACAGATACGCAGTATTTT

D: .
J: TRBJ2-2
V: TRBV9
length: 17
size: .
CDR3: CASGLGTTLENTGELFF
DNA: TGTGCCAGCGGCCTCGGGACCACCCTGGAGAACACCGGGGAGCTGTTTTTT

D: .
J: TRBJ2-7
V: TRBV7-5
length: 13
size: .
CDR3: CARSFGTAYEQYF
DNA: TGTGCCAGAAGCTTTGGGACAGCCTACGAGCAGTACTTC

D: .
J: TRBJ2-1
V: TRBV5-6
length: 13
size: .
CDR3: CASSPSTYNEQFF
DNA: TGTGCCAGCAGCCCCTCAACGTACAATGAGCAGTTCTTC

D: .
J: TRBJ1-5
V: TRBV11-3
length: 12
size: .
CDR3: CASSLVVSPQHF
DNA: TGTGCCAGCAGCTTAGTAGTATCGCCCCAGCATTTT

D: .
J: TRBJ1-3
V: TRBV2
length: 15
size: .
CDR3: CASSEGGGSGNTIYF
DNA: TGTGCCAGCAGTGAAGGCGGAGGCTCTGGAAACACCATATATTTT

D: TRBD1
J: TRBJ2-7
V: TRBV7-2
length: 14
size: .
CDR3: CASSVDRVMDEQYF
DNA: TGTGCCAGCAGCGTTGACAGGGTAATGGACGAGCAGTACTTC

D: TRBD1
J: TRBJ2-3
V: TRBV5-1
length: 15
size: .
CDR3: CASSVDRGLKDTQYF
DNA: TGCGCCAGCAGCGTTGACAGGGGGCTGAAAGATACGCAGTATTTT

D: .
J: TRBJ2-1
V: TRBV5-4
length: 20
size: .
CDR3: CASSPQSGFETGSNIPEQFF
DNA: TGTGCCAGCAGTCCTCAATCGGGGTTTGAGACCGGGAGTAATATCCCTGAGCAGTTCTTC

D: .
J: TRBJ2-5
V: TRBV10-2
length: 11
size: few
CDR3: CASSEGGTQYF
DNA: TGCGCCAGCAGTGAGGGGGGGACCCAGTACTTC

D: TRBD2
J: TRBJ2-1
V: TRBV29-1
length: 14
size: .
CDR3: CSVDSGTSGFEQFF
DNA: TGCAGCGTTGACTCCGGGACTAGCGGGTTTGAGCAGTTCTTC

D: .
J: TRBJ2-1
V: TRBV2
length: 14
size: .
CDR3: CASSDERAYNEQFF
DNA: TGTGCCAGCAGTGACGAGCGGGCGTACAATGAGCAGTTCTTC

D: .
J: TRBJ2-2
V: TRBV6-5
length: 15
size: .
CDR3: CASRRRLTDTGELFF
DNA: TGTGCCAGCAGGCGCCGTTTGACAGACACCGGGGAGCTGTTTTTT

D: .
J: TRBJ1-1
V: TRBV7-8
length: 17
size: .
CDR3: CASSLETEGFMNTEAFF
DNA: TGTGCCAGCAGCTTAGAAACGGAGGGATTCATGAACACTGAAGCTTTCTTT

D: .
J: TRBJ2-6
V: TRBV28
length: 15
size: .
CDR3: CASSLWGSGANVLTF
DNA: TGTGCCAGCAGTTTATGGGGGTCTGGGGCCAACGTCCTGACTTTC

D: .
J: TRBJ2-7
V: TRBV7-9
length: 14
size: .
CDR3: CASSSGWVSYEQYF
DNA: TGTGCCAGCAGCTCAGGGTGGGTCTCCTACGAGCAGTACTTC

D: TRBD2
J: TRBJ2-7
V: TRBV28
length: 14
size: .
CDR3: CASSLAGGEYEQYF
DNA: TGTGCCAGCAGTTTAGCGGGGGGGGAGTACGAGCAGTACTTC

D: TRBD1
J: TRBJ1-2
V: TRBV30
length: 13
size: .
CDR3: CAWSVGAGGGYTF
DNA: TGTGCCTGGAGTGTAGGGGCAGGGGGTGGCTACACCTTC

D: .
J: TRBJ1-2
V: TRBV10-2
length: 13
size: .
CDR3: CASSVGVVYGYTF
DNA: TGCGCCAGCAGTGTTGGGGTAGTTTATGGCTACACCTTC

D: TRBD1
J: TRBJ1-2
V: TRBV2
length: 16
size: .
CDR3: CASRDSPGQTNYGYTF
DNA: TGTGCCAGCAGGGATTCGCCGGGACAGACTAACTATGGCTACACCTTC

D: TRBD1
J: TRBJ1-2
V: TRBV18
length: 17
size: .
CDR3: CASSPLNSGTDVYGYTF
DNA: TGTGCCAGCTCACCATTAAACTCCGGGACAGACGTCTATGGCTACACCTTC

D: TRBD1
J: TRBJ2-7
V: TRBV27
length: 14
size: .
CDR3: CASSPGTGGYEQYF
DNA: TGTGCCAGCAGTCCGGGGACAGGGGGATACGAGCAGTACTTC

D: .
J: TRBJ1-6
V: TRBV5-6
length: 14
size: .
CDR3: CASSLTGENSPLHF
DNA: TGTGCCAGCAGCTTGACGGGGGAAAATTCACCCCTCCACTTT

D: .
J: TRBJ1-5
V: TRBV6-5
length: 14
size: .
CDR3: CASSYGQGNQPQHF
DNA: TGTGCCAGCAGTTACGGGCAGGGGAATCAGCCCCAGCATTTT

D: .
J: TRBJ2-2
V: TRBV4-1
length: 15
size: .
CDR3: CASSHLLSEAGELFF
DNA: TGCGCCAGCAGCCACCTCCTCAGCGAGGCCGGGGAGCTGTTTTTT

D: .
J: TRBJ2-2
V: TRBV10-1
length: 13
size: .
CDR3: CASSHIITGELFF
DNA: TGCGCCAGCAGCCACATTATCACCGGGGAGCTGTTTTTT

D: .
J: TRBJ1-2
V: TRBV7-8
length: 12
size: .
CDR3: CASSEEDYGYTF
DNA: TGTGCCAGCAGCGAAGAAGACTATGGCTACACCTTC

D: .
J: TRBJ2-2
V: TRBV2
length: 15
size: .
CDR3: CASSPDTVGIGELFF
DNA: TGTGCCAGCAGCCCCGACACTGTCGGTATCGGGGAGCTGTTTTTT

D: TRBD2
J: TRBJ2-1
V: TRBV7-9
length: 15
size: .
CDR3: CASSLLAGVNGEQFF
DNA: TGTGCCAGCAGCTTACTAGCGGGAGTAAATGGTGAGCAGTTCTTC